Listed below are T cell receptor beta chains from one sample, sequenced in a study of T cells in Graves' hyperthyroidism and ophthalmopathy. TCRdb re-called the multiplex PCR reads through MiXCR, storing one row per CDR3 protein. The data hold approximately 400,000 distinct CDR3 sequences, with approximately 13% observed a single time. Sequencing was done on a sample of blood. The receptors here all came from a man aged 25-45 years with Graves' hyperthyroidism that later progressed to Graves' ophthalmopathy. Both conserved end residues are part of each CDR3. The D gene is left open where the match is weak. Size values are once, few and many counts, or a class for expanded clones, and some rows have none.

abundance: many; d_gene: TRBD1; j_gene: TRBJ1-6; v_gene: TRBV27; CDR3nt: TGTGCCAGCAGTTTATCCCAGGGGGCCTATAATTCACCCCTCCACTTT; CDR3aa: CASSLSQGAYNSPLHF
abundance: few; d_gene: -; j_gene: TRBJ2-1; v_gene: TRBV13; CDR3nt: TGTGCCAGCAGCTTCGTGGGTTCCAATGAGCAGTTCTTC; CDR3aa: CASSFVGSNEQFF
abundance: many; d_gene: TRBD1; j_gene: TRBJ2-2; v_gene: TRBV2; CDR3nt: TGTGCCAGCAGTGAATTTCAGGGGGACACCGGGGAGCTGTTTTTT; CDR3aa: CASSEFQGDTGELFF
abundance: -; d_gene: -; j_gene: TRBJ1-5; v_gene: TRBV7-3; CDR3nt: TGTGCCAGCAGCTTAAGGGTAGGGGATTGCAATCAGCCCCAGCATTTT; CDR3aa: CASSLRVGDCNQPQHF
abundance: many; d_gene: TRBD1; j_gene: TRBJ1-5; v_gene: TRBV28; CDR3nt: TGTGCCAGCAGATCGCCCGGGACAGGGTATCAGCCCCAGCATTTT; CDR3aa: CASRSPGTGYQPQHF
abundance: few; d_gene: -; j_gene: TRBJ2-5; v_gene: TRBV20-1; CDR3nt: TGCAGTGCCAGGACTGCGGGGCAAGAGACCCAGTACTTC; CDR3aa: CSARTAGQETQYF
abundance: many; d_gene: TRBD2; j_gene: TRBJ2-5; v_gene: TRBV20-1; CDR3nt: TGCAGTGCTAGACCGCTTCGGACTAGCGGGGGGGGAGAGACCCAGTACTTC; CDR3aa: CSARPLRTSGGGETQYF
abundance: many; d_gene: -; j_gene: TRBJ1-3; v_gene: TRBV11-2; CDR3nt: TGTGCCAGCAGCCCTAGGACAGCTGTCCGCTCTGGAAACACCATATATTTT; CDR3aa: CASSPRTAVRSGNTIYF
abundance: many; d_gene: -; j_gene: TRBJ1-5; v_gene: TRBV24-1; CDR3nt: TGTGCCACCAGTGATCGGGCCCGAGGGGATCAGCCCCAGCATTTT; CDR3aa: CATSDRARGDQPQHF
abundance: many; d_gene: -; j_gene: TRBJ2-5; v_gene: TRBV11-2; CDR3nt: TGTGCCAGCAGCTCCTATATCAGCCCGGGGGAGACCCAGTACTTC; CDR3aa: CASSSYISPGETQYF
abundance: -; d_gene: TRBD1; j_gene: TRBJ1-5; v_gene: TRBV6-1; CDR3nt: TGTGCCAGCAGTGCGACAGGGGGCGTCAATCAGCCCCAGCATTTT; CDR3aa: CASSATGGVNQPQHF
abundance: many; d_gene: -; j_gene: TRBJ1-5; v_gene: TRBV30; CDR3nt: TGTGCCGCCTCGCCCGGGGGCGGTCAGCCCCAGCATTTT; CDR3aa: CAASPGGGQPQHF
abundance: many; d_gene: -; j_gene: TRBJ1-1; v_gene: TRBV11-3; CDR3nt: TGTGCCAGCAGCATACAGGGTCCTGAAGCTTTCTTT; CDR3aa: CASSIQGPEAFF
abundance: -; d_gene: -; j_gene: TRBJ1-4; v_gene: TRBV11-2; CDR3nt: TGTGCCAGCAGCTTAGTTAGGCAGCCCTCCGTAAGACTGTTTTTT; CDR3aa: CASSLVRQPSVRLFF
abundance: -; d_gene: -; j_gene: TRBJ2-1; v_gene: TRBV9; CDR3nt: TGTGCCAGCAGCGTCTCAGGGGTGTCCTACAATGAGCAGTTCTTC; CDR3aa: CASSVSGVSYNEQFF
abundance: medium-sized; d_gene: -; j_gene: TRBJ1-1; v_gene: TRBV2; CDR3nt: TGTGCCAGCGGGTTCATGAACACTGAAGCTTTCTTT; CDR3aa: CASGFMNTEAFF
abundance: many; d_gene: TRBD1; j_gene: TRBJ2-1; v_gene: TRBV7-2; CDR3nt: TGTGCCAGCAGCCGCCGCGGGACAGGGGACAATGAGCAGTTCTTC; CDR3aa: CASSRRGTGDNEQFF
abundance: few; d_gene: -; j_gene: TRBJ2-2; v_gene: TRBV5-1; CDR3nt: TGCGCCAGCAAAGACAACCCGAACACCGGGGAGCTGTTTTTT; CDR3aa: CASKDNPNTGELFF
abundance: many; d_gene: -; j_gene: TRBJ1-2; v_gene: TRBV2; CDR3nt: TGTGCCAGAATACAAACTAACTATGGCTACACCTTC; CDR3aa: CARIQTNYGYTF
abundance: many; d_gene: -; j_gene: TRBJ2-3; v_gene: TRBV12-3/TRBV12-4; CDR3nt: TGTGCCAGCAGGGAACGCACAGATACGCAGTATTTT; CDR3aa: CASRERTDTQYF
abundance: many; d_gene: -; j_gene: TRBJ2-7; v_gene: TRBV13; CDR3nt: TGTGCCAGCAGCCCCCGCGGCGGCCTATACTACGAGCAGTACTTC; CDR3aa: CASSPRGGLYYEQYF
abundance: -; d_gene: -; j_gene: TRBJ2-3; v_gene: TRBV4-1; CDR3nt: TGCGCCAGCAGCCAAGATAGGTCTCAGGGAATCTCAGATACGCAGTATTTT; CDR3aa: CASSQDRSQGISDTQYF
abundance: many; d_gene: -; j_gene: TRBJ2-7; v_gene: TRBV18; CDR3nt: TGTGCCAGCTCACCTTCTTCCCGGGATCGGGGGGAGCAGTACTTC; CDR3aa: CASSPSSRDRGEQYF
abundance: -; d_gene: -; j_gene: TRBJ2-1; v_gene: TRBV5-1; CDR3nt: TGCGCCAGCAGCCCCCGGGGGCTCAATGAGCAGTTCTTC; CDR3aa: CASSPRGLNEQFF
abundance: many; d_gene: TRBD2; j_gene: TRBJ2-7; v_gene: TRBV28; CDR3nt: TGTGCCAGCAGTCTAGGGGAGGGAGCCTACGAGCAGTACTTC; CDR3aa: CASSLGEGAYEQYF
abundance: -; d_gene: -; j_gene: TRBJ1-3; v_gene: TRBV2; CDR3nt: TGTGCCAGCAGTGAAGGTGACGTAGTCAAGCGCTCTGGAAACACCATATATTTT; CDR3aa: CASSEGDVVKRSGNTIYF
abundance: -; d_gene: TRBD1; j_gene: TRBJ2-7; v_gene: TRBV27; CDR3nt: TGTGCCAGCGGTCTGGGGACAGGGTCCTACGAGCAGTACTTC; CDR3aa: CASGLGTGSYEQYF
abundance: -; d_gene: TRBD1; j_gene: TRBJ2-1; v_gene: TRBV12-3/TRBV12-4; CDR3nt: TGTGCCAGCAGTCCATCGGGACAGGGGAGAGCAGAGCAGTTCTTC; CDR3aa: CASSPSGQGRAEQFF
abundance: few; d_gene: TRBD1; j_gene: TRBJ2-1; v_gene: TRBV12-3/TRBV12-4; CDR3nt: TGTGCCAGCAGTTTTAGGTACAGGGGGCGAGTTCTCTACAATGAGCAGTTCTTC; CDR3aa: CASSFRYRGRVLYNEQFF
abundance: -; d_gene: TRBD1; j_gene: TRBJ2-1; v_gene: TRBV12-3/TRBV12-4; CDR3nt: TGTGCCAGCAGTATGGACAGGGCTTACAATGAGCAGTTCTTC; CDR3aa: CASSMDRAYNEQFF
abundance: many; d_gene: -; j_gene: TRBJ1-2; v_gene: TRBV6-1; CDR3nt: TGTGCCAGCAGCCCCTCGGGCCGGAACTATGGCTACACCTTC; CDR3aa: CASSPSGRNYGYTF
abundance: -; d_gene: -; j_gene: TRBJ1-4; v_gene: TRBV7-3; CDR3nt: TGTGCCAGCAGCTTGAACCAGGGGCTGAGTGAAAAACTGGTTTTT; CDR3aa: CASSLNQGLSEKLVF
abundance: -; d_gene: TRBD1; j_gene: TRBJ2-3; v_gene: TRBV6-1; CDR3nt: TGTGCCAGCAGTCAATGGGACAGGGGGCCTGATACGCAGTATTTT; CDR3aa: CASSQWDRGPDTQYF
abundance: -; d_gene: TRBD2; j_gene: TRBJ2-6; v_gene: TRBV28; CDR3nt: TGTGCCAGCAATTTCGGGGAGGGCTACTCTGGGGCCAACGTCCTGACTTTC; CDR3aa: CASNFGEGYSGANVLTF
abundance: many; d_gene: TRBD1; j_gene: TRBJ1-6; v_gene: TRBV7-9; CDR3nt: TGTGCCAGCAGCAGGACAGGGGATAATTCACCCCTCCACTTT; CDR3aa: CASSRTGDNSPLHF
abundance: many; d_gene: TRBD1; j_gene: TRBJ2-5; v_gene: TRBV28; CDR3nt: TGTGCCAGCAGTTCGATAGCCGGGACAGAGTATCAAGAGACCCAGTACTTC; CDR3aa: CASSSIAGTEYQETQYF
abundance: many; d_gene: -; j_gene: TRBJ2-5; v_gene: TRBV6-5; CDR3nt: TGTGCCAGCAGTTACTCGTCGTGGGCTGTCCAAGAGACCCAGTACTTC; CDR3aa: CASSYSSWAVQETQYF
abundance: many; d_gene: -; j_gene: TRBJ1-1; v_gene: TRBV5-1; CDR3nt: TGCGCCAGCAGCTTCCGGGACATGAACACTGAAGCTTTCTTT; CDR3aa: CASSFRDMNTEAFF
abundance: few; d_gene: -; j_gene: TRBJ1-6; v_gene: TRBV4-1; CDR3nt: TGCGCCAGCAGCCAAACGGGGTACTCCTCACCCCTCCACTTT; CDR3aa: CASSQTGYSSPLHF
abundance: many; d_gene: -; j_gene: TRBJ1-2; v_gene: TRBV7-9; CDR3nt: TGTGCCAGCAGTCAAGTGGGGATGGATGGCTACACCTTC; CDR3aa: CASSQVGMDGYTF
abundance: -; d_gene: -; j_gene: TRBJ1-1; v_gene: TRBV30; CDR3nt: TGTGCCTGGAGTGCCTCCCTCGAGTGGGCTTTGAACACTGAAGCTTTCTTT; CDR3aa: CAWSASLEWALNTEAFF
abundance: many; d_gene: -; j_gene: TRBJ1-1; v_gene: TRBV20-1; CDR3nt: TGCAGTGCTAGAGCCGACACCGGCCTGAAGAACACTGAAGCTTTCTTT; CDR3aa: CSARADTGLKNTEAFF
abundance: -; d_gene: -; j_gene: TRBJ1-5; v_gene: TRBV6-6; CDR3nt: TGTGCCAGCAGTTACTCGAGGCCAAGCAATCAGCCCCAGCATTTT; CDR3aa: CASSYSRPSNQPQHF
abundance: many; d_gene: -; j_gene: TRBJ1-5; v_gene: TRBV2; CDR3nt: TGTGCCAGCAGTGTTGAGAACTATAGCAATCAGCCCCAGCATTTT; CDR3aa: CASSVENYSNQPQHF
abundance: few; d_gene: TRBD2; j_gene: TRBJ2-3; v_gene: TRBV6-5; CDR3nt: TGTGCCAGCAGTTACTCGAGACCTAGCGGGGGGCCCCTTGGTACGCAGTATTTT; CDR3aa: CASSYSRPSGGPLGTQYF
abundance: few; d_gene: -; j_gene: TRBJ2-5; v_gene: TRBV18; CDR3nt: TGTGCCAGCTCAACCACGGGAGAGACCCAGTACTTC; CDR3aa: CASSTTGETQYF
abundance: many; d_gene: TRBD1; j_gene: TRBJ2-7; v_gene: TRBV30; CDR3nt: TGTGCCTGGAGTGTACCTGGACAGGGATTCTACGAGCAGTACTTC; CDR3aa: CAWSVPGQGFYEQYF
abundance: -; d_gene: -; j_gene: TRBJ1-1; v_gene: TRBV9; CDR3nt: TGTGCCAGCAGCGTCAACCTAAGGGGGAACACTGAAGCTTTCTTT; CDR3aa: CASSVNLRGNTEAFF
abundance: -; d_gene: -; j_gene: TRBJ2-5; v_gene: TRBV10-3; CDR3nt: TGTGCCATCAGTGATTCAGGGGAAGAGACCCAGTACTTC; CDR3aa: CAISDSGEETQYF
abundance: few; d_gene: -; j_gene: TRBJ1-2; v_gene: TRBV24-1; CDR3nt: TGTGCCACCAGTGATGGACAGACCAACTATGGCTACACCTTC; CDR3aa: CATSDGQTNYGYTF